This TCR beta chain is drawn from a study of T cell responses to AZD1222 COVID-19 vaccine. General study findings and limits: Baseline testing showed seropositivity in only six AZD1222 recipients. The span of vaccine-associated CD4 TCRs extended across spike, with dominance at 160-218 and 743-854. The peak T cell response came first, and repertoires were sampled only after it.

TCRdb keeps only in-frame clones here, not all; method: immunoSEQ multiplex PCR. The data show 150,000 to 200,000 clones, around 86% seen once. The CDR3 length is 13 residues. Trimming took off 8 bases at V and 3 bases at J, with 13 bases between the two ends. CDR1 and CDR2 (germline): LNHDA, SQIVND (reference sequence). To note about this clone: Antigen specificity is unknown.

This clonotype was sampled from an adult in good health. The rearrangement uses TRBV19 and TRBJ1-1; D uncertain. The sample was peripheral blood, taken on day 0 of MenACWY control vaccination. The DNA for the CDR3 is TGTGCCAGTCGGAAAACTCCGGACACTGAAGCTTTCTTT. The encoded protein is CASRKTPDTEAFF.